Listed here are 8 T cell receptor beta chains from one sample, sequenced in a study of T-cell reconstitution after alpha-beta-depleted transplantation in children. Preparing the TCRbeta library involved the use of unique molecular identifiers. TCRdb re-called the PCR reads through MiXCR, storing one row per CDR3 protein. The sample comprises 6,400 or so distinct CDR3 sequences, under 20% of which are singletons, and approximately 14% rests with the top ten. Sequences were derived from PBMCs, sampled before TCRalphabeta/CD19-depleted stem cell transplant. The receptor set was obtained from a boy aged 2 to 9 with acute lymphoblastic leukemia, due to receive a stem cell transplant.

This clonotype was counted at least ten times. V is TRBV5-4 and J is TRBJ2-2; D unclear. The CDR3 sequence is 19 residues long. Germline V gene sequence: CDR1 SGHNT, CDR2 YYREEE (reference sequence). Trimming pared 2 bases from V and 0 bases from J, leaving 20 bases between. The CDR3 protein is CASSFMFPGGGPNTGELFF. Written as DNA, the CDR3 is TGTGCCAGCAGCTTTATGTTTCCTGGCGGCGGTCCGAACACCGGGGAGCTGTTTTTT.

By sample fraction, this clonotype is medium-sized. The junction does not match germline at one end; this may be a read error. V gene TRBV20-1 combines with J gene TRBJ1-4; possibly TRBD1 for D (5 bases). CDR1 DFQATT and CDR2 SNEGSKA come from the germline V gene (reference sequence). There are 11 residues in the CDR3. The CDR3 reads CSAIYQGTDSF. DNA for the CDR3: TGCAGTGCTATCTACCAGGGTACGGACTCTTTT.

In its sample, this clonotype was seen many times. The CDR3 here is CASGSGGSSYNEQFF. As DNA, the CDR3 is TGTGCTAGTGGTTCGGGGGGGAGCTCCTACAATGAGCAGTTCTTC. V and J are TRBV12-5 and TRBJ2-1, with 8 bases matching TRBD2. Per the germline V gene, CDR1 is LGHNT and CDR2 is FRNRAP. V was pared by 4 bases and J by 0 bases, with 2 bases of the junction left unmatched. This CDR3 has 15 amino acids. Full variable domain (missing parts from reference TRBV12-5 and TRBJ2-1): DARVTQTPRHKVTEMGQEVTMRCQPILGHNTVFWYRQTMMQGLELLAYFRNRAPLDDSGMPKDRFSAEMPDATLATLKIQPSEPRDSAVYFCASGSGGSSYNEQFFGPGTRLTVL.

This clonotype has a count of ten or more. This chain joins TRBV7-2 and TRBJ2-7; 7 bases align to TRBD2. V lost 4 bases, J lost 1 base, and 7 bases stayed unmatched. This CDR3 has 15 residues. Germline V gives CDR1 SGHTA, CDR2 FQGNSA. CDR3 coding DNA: TGTGCCAGCAGCTCGGGGGGTTGGGGATCCTACGAGCAGTACTTC. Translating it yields CASSSGGWGSYEQYF.

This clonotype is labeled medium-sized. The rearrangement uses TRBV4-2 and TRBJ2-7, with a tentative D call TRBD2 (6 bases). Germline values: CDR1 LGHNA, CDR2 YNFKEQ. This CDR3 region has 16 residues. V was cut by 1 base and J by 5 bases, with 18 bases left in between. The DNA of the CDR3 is TGTGCCAGCAGCCAAGGGGTGGGGACTCCTCCTAACGAGCAGTACTTC. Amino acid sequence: CASSQGVGTPPNEQYF.

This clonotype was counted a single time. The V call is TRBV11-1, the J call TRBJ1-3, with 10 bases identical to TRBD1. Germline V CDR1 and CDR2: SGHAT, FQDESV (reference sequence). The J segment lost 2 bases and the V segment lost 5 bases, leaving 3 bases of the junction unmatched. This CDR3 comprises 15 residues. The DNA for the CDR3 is TGTGCCAGCAGCCGACAGGGGGCGGCTGGAAACACCATATATTTT. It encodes CASSRQGAAGNTIYF.

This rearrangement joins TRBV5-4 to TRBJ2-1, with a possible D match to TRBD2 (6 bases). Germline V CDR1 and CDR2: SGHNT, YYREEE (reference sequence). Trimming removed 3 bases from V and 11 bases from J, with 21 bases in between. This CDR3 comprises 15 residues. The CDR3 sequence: CASSSHSGAWTKQFF. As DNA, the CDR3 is TGTGCCAGCAGCTCACATTCGGGAGCCTGGACAAAGCAGTTCTTC.

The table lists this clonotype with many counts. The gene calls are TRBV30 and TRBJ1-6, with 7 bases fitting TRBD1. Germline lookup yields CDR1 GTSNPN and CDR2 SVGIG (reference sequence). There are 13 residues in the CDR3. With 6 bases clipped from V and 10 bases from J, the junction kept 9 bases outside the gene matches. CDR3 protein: CACLAGGGSPLHF. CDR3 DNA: TGTGCCTGCCTGGCAGGGGGGGGGTCACCCCTCCACTTT.